This T cell receptor beta chain was sequenced in a study of T-cell reconstitution after alpha-beta-depleted transplantation in children. Preparation of the TCRbeta library involved a method that used unique molecular identifiers. MiXCR was run by TCRdb on the PCR reads, yielding one entry per CDR3 protein. The sample lists about 980,000 distinct CDR3 sequences; roughly 29% were seen once. Study results and caveats: Some patients owed their high day-60 TCRbeta diversity to surviving recipient T cells and thymic progenitors. T-cell counts and diversity at one year post-transplant came mainly from newly produced T cells. The origin of alpha-beta T cells about two months after transplant was reportedly several hundred expanded graft clones.

The CDR3 is 13 amino acids. The ends were cut back, 5 bases at V and 9 bases at J, with 14 bases in the middle. Germline V gene sequence: CDR1 SGHVS, CDR2 FNYEAQ. A remark on this clonotype: The target antigen is unknown.

Sample: PBMCs, mostly from graft donor cells, taken 360 days after TCRalphabeta/CD19-depleted stem cell transplant. The TCR comes from a boy under three years old who had a stem cell transplant for SCID, so the T cells may come from the graft donor. The chain recombines TRBV7-6 with TRBJ2-1; D tentatively fits TRBD1 or TRBD2 (6 bases each). The CDR3 loop is CASSVDRRGEQFF. CDR3 nucleotide sequence: TGTGCCAGCAGCGTAGACAGGCGGGGTGAGCAGTTCTTC.